These 8 T cell receptor beta chains came from one sample sequenced in a study of blood T cell repertoires in COVID-19 (dated by TCRdb to the early 2020s). The protocol used for the library was the immunoSEQ multiplex PCR assay. TCRdb provides this immuneACCESS table in a form limited to in-frame rearrangements. Some clones are lacking; in checked studies, under half of them reflect an unresolved V gene, and why the rest are absent is not known. The sample table holds 100,000 to 150,000 clones, of which roughly 74% were seen once. The ten largest clones represent 6% of the sample. The material sequenced was peripheral blood. The receptor set was obtained from an elderly man with COVID-19, enrolled during active disease.

The chain employs TRBV11-2 and TRBJ2-3; D perhaps matches TRBD2 (5 bases). The CDR3 has 12 amino acids. V was clipped by 5 bases and J by 3 bases, with 6 bases between them. Per germline, CDR1 SGHAT and CDR2 FQNNGV. CDR3 sequence: CASSPGTDTQYF. The CDR3 nucleotides read TGTGCCAGCAGCCCGGGGACAGATACGCAGTATTTT.

The rearrangement links TRBV7-8 to TRBJ2-5; 9 bases fit TRBD2. This CDR3 is built from 15 residues. Germline-derived CDR1 and CDR2 are SGHVS and FQNEAQ. Trimming cost V 2 bases and J 2 bases; bases outside gene matches: 3. The CDR3 DNA reads TGTGCCAGCAGCTTAAGGCGGGAGGGACAAGAGACCCAGTACTTC. This encodes CASSLRREGQETQYF.

This chain links TRBV2 with TRBJ2-4, with a possible D match to TRBD1 (6 bases). V lost 6 bases and J 9 bases, leaving 15 bases between the germline ends. The CDR3 extends over 13 amino acids. From germline, CDR1 is SNHLY and CDR2 FYNNEI. CDR3: CASRPDRTGIQYF. Here the CDR3 DNA reads TGTGCCAGCAGGCCGGACAGAACGGGCATTCAGTACTTC.

The chain recombines TRBV5-1 with TRBJ2-2, with a tentative D call TRBD1 (6 bases). This CDR3 region has 15 residues. The V end lost 2 bases, the J end lost 5 bases, and 13 bases lay between the germline ends. From germline, CDR1 is SGHRS and CDR2 YFSETQ. CDR3 in amino acids: CASSFQGQGTGELFF. The CDR3, as DNA: TGCGCCAGCAGCTTCCAGGGCCAGGGGACCGGGGAGCTGTTTTTT. The complete variable domain, with remaining parts taken from reference TRBV5-1 and TRBJ2-2, reads KAGVTQTPRYLIKTRGQQVTLSCSPISGHRSVSWYQQTPGQGLQFLFEYFSETQRNKGNFPGRFSGRQFSNSRSEMNVSTLELGDSALYLCASSFQGQGTGELFFGEGSRLTVL.

CDR3 protein: CASSYGGMGNEKLFF. The CDR3 nucleotides are TGTGCCAGCAGTTACGGCGGGATGGGGAATGAAAAACTGTTTTTT. The chain joins TRBV6-5 to TRBJ1-4; D unclear. CDR1 and CDR2 from the germline V gene are MNHEY and SVGAGI. CDR3 length equals 15 residues. V gave up 2 bases and J gave up 5 bases, with 12 bases separating them.

This chain joins TRBV10-3 and TRBJ2-1, with 7 bases matching TRBD2. V shed 7 bases and J 3 bases; nucleotides not matched to a gene: 6. The CDR3 is made up of 14 amino acids. The germline V gene encodes CDR1 ENHRY and CDR2 SYGVKD. The CDR3 coding sequence is TGTGCCATCACGGGGCGGGAGCGCTACAATGAGCAGTTCTTC. Translation gives CAITGRERYNEQFF.

The V gene is TRBV28, the J gene TRBJ1-3; D remains unclear. Germline V gene sequence: CDR1 MDHEN, CDR2 SYDVKM. V lost 7 bases and J lost 4, with 5 bases in between. The CDR3 contains 11 residues. CDR3 sequence reads: CASTRGNTIYF. DNA for the CDR3: TGTGCCAGCACCCGGGGAAACACCATATATTTT.

The V call is TRBV6-2 or TRBV6-3, the J call TRBJ2-5; a weak D match, TRBD2 (6 bases). This CDR3 region has 14 residues. Per the germline V gene, CDR1 is MNHEY and CDR2 is SVGEGT. The V gene lost 2 bases and the J gene lost 6 bases, with 13 bases spanning the gap. The chain's CDR3 is CASSYTTRSQTQYF. CDR3 in DNA: TGTGCCAGCAGTTACACGACTAGGTCCCAGACCCAGTACTTC.